This T cell receptor (beta chain) is from a study of read filtering for tumor transcriptome and immune sequencing. Study-level information: IR-seq gave about 4.05 to 11 million TCR reads per sample; RNA-seq gave roughly 80 to 1273.

For this clonotype: Its antigen is not identified. This may be a read error: a much more frequent sequence differs by one nucleotide.

Germline V gives CDR1 SGHRS, CDR2 YFSETQ. CDR3 length: 19 amino acids. The library was built from roughly 400 ng RNA with molecular barcoded adaptors for alpha/delta and beta/gamma chains. One entry per CDR3 protein, called by TCRdb with MiXCR from the reads. Here the sample spans 90,000 or so distinct CDR3 sequences, around a fifth being singletons. Study findings and constraints: RNA-seq captured clonotypes less deeply and reliably than IR-seq. About 80% of IR-seq clonotypes had one read, totaling 3% to 4% of reads; RNA-seq: roughly 76% and 46%. Correlation between methods rose after single-read clonotypes were removed.

The chain employs TRBV5-1 and TRBJ2-2; TRBD2 matches at 8 bases. The sequence derives from a donor aged 40 or over with multiple myeloma. The sample was a population of CD138-negative cells sorted from bone marrow. The CDR3 here is CASSSPLYGGGLNAGELFF. CDR3 DNA sequence: TGCGCCAGCAGTTCCCCGCTTTACGGGGGGGGCTTGAACGCCGGGGAGCTGTTTTTT. The variable domain in full, with the rest retrieved from reference TRBV5-1 and TRBJ2-2, is KAGVTQTPRYLIKTRGQQVTLSCSPISGHRSVSWYQQTPGQGLQFLFEYFSETQRNKGNFPGRFSGRQFSNSRSEMNVSTLELGDSALYLCASSSPLYGGGLNAGELFFGEGSRLTVL.